These 16 T cell receptor beta chains share one sample of origin, sequenced in a study of human T cells and chemical hapten exposure. The sample's time point: patch test 1, 2 weeks after DPC sensitization. Treatment given: therapeutic diphenylcyclopropenone sensitization with weekly scalp DPC. TCRdb re-called the RACE reads through MiXCR, storing one row per CDR3 protein. Among some 350,000 distinct CDR3 sequences listed, 6% to 8.5% were seen once. Here the sequenced sample was whole blood, taken in connection with sensitization to the hapten diphenylcyclopropenone (DPC). The receptor source for this set is a woman in her late teens or twenties with alopecia areata. Some clones in this sample may be carry-over from other donors' samples.

This clonotype was recorded at least ten times. The chain combines TRBV6-2 or TRBV6-3 with TRBJ2-7; 10 nucleotides agree with TRBD1. Per the germline V gene, CDR1 is MNHEY and CDR2 is SVGEGT. V was pared by 11 bases and J by 6 bases, with 10 bases of the junction left unmatched. The CDR3 sequence is 13 residues long. CDR3 sequence (DNA): TGTGCCCACACCCGGACAGGGGGTCGCGAGCAGTACTTC. It specifies CAHTRTGGREQYF.

The CDR3 region has the DNA TGTGCCAGCAGTTTGGTACAGGGGATAGCAGATACGCAGTATTTT. It is translated as CASSLVQGIADTQYF. The rearrangement joins TRBV12-3 or TRBV12-4 to TRBJ2-3; 7 positions agree with TRBD1. The V and J ends lost 3 bases and 4 bases, in that order; junction bases with no gene match: 7. CDR3 length: 15 residues.

The V gene is TRBV19, the J gene TRBJ1-2; D is unresolved. This CDR3 contains 16 residues. CDR1 and CDR2 (germline): LNHDA, SQIVND (reference sequence). V lost 4 bases, J lost 1 base, and 16 bases lay in between. CDR3 DNA sequence: TGTGCCAGTAGTAAGCAATACGGGCCCCATAACTATGGCTACACCTTC. Protein product: CASSKQYGPHNYGYTF.

This clonotype was counted between two and nine times. CDR3 sequence (DNA): TGCAGTGCTACCGAGACAGGCAGCACAGATACGCAGTATTTT. Translating gives CSATETGSTDTQYF. V gene TRBV20-1 combines with J gene TRBJ2-3, with D possibly matching TRBD1 (6 bases). Germline CDR1 reads DFQATT; CDR2 reads SNEGSKA (reference sequence). The CDR3 spans 14 residues. Trimming took off 4 bases at V and 0 bases at J, with 11 bases between the two ends.

This clonotype was counted only a few times. The rearrangement uses TRBV6-5 and TRBJ1-2, with a tentative D call TRBD1 (5 bases). The CDR3 spans 15 residues. Per the germline V gene, CDR1 is MNHEY and CDR2 is SVGAGI. V dropped 2 bases and J dropped 4 bases, with 14 bases sitting between them. The CDR3 coding sequence is TGTGCCAGCAGTTACATCGCTGGGACCGGCTATGGCTACACCTTC. Its protein product is CASSYIAGTGYGYTF.

The chain couples TRBV7-2 to TRBJ1-5; D uncertain. Germline CDR1 and CDR2: SGHTA and FQGNSA. This CDR3 comprises 13 residues. Trimming removed 5 bases from V and 5 bases from J, with 10 bases in between. CDR3 sequence reads: CASSLQSDQPQHF. CDR3 nucleotide sequence: TGTGCCAGCAGCCTACAATCCGATCAGCCCCAGCATTTT.

V and J are TRBV7-6 and TRBJ2-4; 7 nucleotides align to TRBD2. CDR1 is SGHVS and CDR2 is FNYEAQ in the germline V gene. The CDR3 sequence is 13 residues long. J was trimmed by 8 bases and V by 2 bases; bases with no gene match: 3. CDR3 sequence: CASSLRAGDIQYF. The CDR3 coding sequence is TGTGCCAGCAGCTTAAGGGCGGGGGACATTCAGTACTTC.

This clonotype was observed a few times. The chain recombines TRBV27 with TRBJ2-1, with D unclear. The germline CDR1 and CDR2 sequences are MNHEY and SMNVEV (reference sequence). There are 14 residues in the CDR3. Between the trimmed V and J ends, which lost 0 bases and 5 bases, there was a span of 8 bases. The CDR3 DNA is TGTGCCAGCAGTTTATCGAACCGGGACAATGAGCAGTTCTTC. It codes for CASSLSNRDNEQFF.

The chain is built from TRBV7-3 and TRBJ1-4; 8 bases are a match to TRBD1. CDR1 is SGHTA, CDR2 FQGTGA, per germline. J was trimmed by 8 bases and V by 3 bases; bases with no gene match: 5. The CDR3 length is 14 residues. The CDR3 here is CASSLDRVEEKLFF. CDR3 nucleotides: TGTGCCAGCAGCTTGGACAGGGTCGAGGAAAAACTGTTTTTT.

This chain joins TRBV5-1 and TRBJ1-1; D ambiguous. Germline V CDR1 and CDR2: SGHRS, YFSETQ. The CDR3 totals 14 residues. The V and J ends lost 4 bases and 4 bases respectively, with 14 bases between them. CDR3 protein: CASSRGQEVTEAFF. In DNA form, the CDR3 reads TGCGCCAGCAGCCGCGGTCAGGAAGTCACTGAAGCTTTCTTT.

V and J are TRBV3-1 and TRBJ1-4; D not resolved. The CDR3 has 17 amino acids. Trimming left V 4 bases short and J 5 bases short, with 20 bases between. The germline CDR1 and CDR2 sequences are LGHDT and YNNKEL (reference sequence). In nucleotides, the CDR3 is TGTGCCAGCAGCCGAGTACCTACAGATACCGAGAATGAAAAACTGTTTTTT. This gives the protein CASSRVPTDTENEKLFF.

This clonotype showed up just a few times. This sequence joins TRBV6-2 or TRBV6-3 and TRBJ2-2, with TRBD1 matching over 7 bases. In germline, CDR1 is MNHEY, CDR2 SVGEGT. This CDR3 comprises 18 residues. Unmatched junction bases numbered 13, after V lost 5 bases and J lost 1 base. CDR3 sequence (DNA): TGTGCCAGCAGTCCCATCCCGAAGACAGGGAGGAACACCGGGGAGCTGTTTTTT. Encoded protein: CASSPIPKTGRNTGELFF.

V usage is TRBV27 and J usage is TRBJ2-5; D may match TRBD1 or TRBD2 (5 bases each). Per germline, CDR1 MNHEY and CDR2 SMNVEV (reference sequence). V lost 2 bases and J lost 4, with 11 bases in between. The CDR3 sequence is 14 residues long. CDR3 sequence: CASSLSGGGETQYF. The CDR3 coding sequence is TGTGCCAGCAGTTTAAGTGGGGGTGGAGAGACCCAGTACTTC.

This clonotype was seen more than once but under ten times. The chain has TRBV5-4 and TRBJ1-2; a possible D gene is TRBD1 (6 bases). The CDR3 is made up of 15 amino acids. V lost 4 bases, J lost 2 bases, and 15 bases lay in between. Per the germline V gene, CDR1 is SGHNT and CDR2 is YYREEE (reference sequence). The CDR3: CASSRLTGNNYGYTF. CDR3 DNA: TGTGCCAGCAGCCGTCTAACAGGGAACAACTATGGCTACACCTTC.

The rearrangement links TRBV7-2 to TRBJ2-3; 8 nucleotides line up with TRBD2. This CDR3 comprises 16 residues. J was trimmed by 10 bases and V by 5 bases; bases with no gene match: 17. CDR1 and CDR2 (germline): SGHTA, FQGNSA. The CDR3 coding sequence is TGTGCCAGCAGCCGGGAGGGGGGGGCCTCTAACTCACCGCAGTATTTT. Encoded protein: CASSREGGASNSPQYF.

This clonotype has a handful of counts. V gene TRBV6-5 combines with J gene TRBJ2-4, with D unclear. V was pared by 2 bases and J by 8 bases, with 4 bases between. Germline V gene data show CDR1 as MNHEY and CDR2 as SVGAGI. The CDR3 sequence is 11 residues long. The CDR3 nucleotides read TGTGCCAGCAGTTACAGGGACATTCAGTACTTC. Amino acid sequence: CASSYRDIQYF.